Presented here are 19 T cell receptor beta chains from one specimen sequenced in a study of control samples from healthy donors and cancer patients. Libraries were prepared by immunoSEQ multiplex PCR; TCRdb keeps only in-frame clonotypes and omits some of them. The data hold 100,000 or so clones, with around 82% observed a single time. What was sequenced was blood. The receptor source for this set is a woman aged 45 to 65 in good health.

The chain joins TRBV2 to TRBJ2-1; tentatively, D is TRBD2 (6 bases). CDR3 length equals 12 residues. Germline V gene sequence: CDR1 SNHLY, CDR2 FYNNEI. Trimming left V 6 bases short and J 9 bases short, with 12 bases between. The CDR3 reads CASRGLGGEQFF. CDR3 nucleotides: TGTGCCAGCAGAGGACTCGGGGGTGAGCAGTTCTTC.

CDR3 region: CASSLVGGRQETQYF. The CDR3 bases are TGTGCCAGCAGCTTGGTCGGGGGGCGGCAAGAGACCCAGTACTTC. V is TRBV5-4 and J is TRBJ2-5; the D gene is possibly TRBD2 (7 bases). Germline values: CDR1 SGHNT, CDR2 YYREEE (reference sequence). Trimming cost V 0 bases and J 2 bases, with 11 bases left between them. CDR3 length equals 15 residues.

The gene calls are TRBV6-2 or TRBV6-3 and TRBJ1-1, with D possibly TRBD1 on 6 matching bases. The V end was cut by 4 bases, the J end by 3 bases, with 9 bases between. Germline values: CDR1 MNHEY, CDR2 SVGEGT. The CDR3 is 13 residues long. CDR3 nucleotides: TGTGCCAGCAGTTCGACAGGTTACACTGAAGCTTTCTTT. Its protein product is CASSSTGYTEAFF.

The chain has TRBV15 and TRBJ2-1; 7 bases line up with TRBD2. The ends lost 0 bases at V and 5 bases at J; junction bases unmatched: 10. This CDR3 region has 17 residues. Germline V gives CDR1 LNHNV, CDR2 YYDKDF (reference sequence). The CDR3 nucleotides read TGTGCCACCAGCAGAGATTTATCATCTAGCGGTAACAATGAGCAGTTCTTC. This sequence encodes CATSRDLSSSGNNEQFF.

The chain employs TRBV9 and TRBJ1-2, with D hard to call. Trimming took off 9 bases at V and 2 bases at J, with 14 bases between the two ends. Per germline, CDR1 SGDLS and CDR2 YYNGEE. This CDR3 is 13 amino acids long. The CDR3 loop reads CATGGGQNYGYTF. Here the CDR3 DNA reads TGTGCCACCGGTGGTGGCCAGAACTATGGCTACACCTTC.

The chain couples TRBV4-3 to TRBJ2-5, with TRBD2 matching 14 bases. Per the germline V gene, CDR1 is LGHNA and CDR2 is YSLEER. Trimming removed 1 base from V and 5 bases from J; junction bases left unmatched: 6. There are 17 residues in the CDR3. Written as DNA, the CDR3 is TGCGCCAGCAGCCAAGGGAGACTAGCGGGAGGGGCCGAGACCCAGTACTTC. Encoded protein: CASSQGRLAGGAETQYF.

This clone was counted only a few times. The CDR3 spells CASSSDARGYTF. CDR3 coding DNA: TGTGCCAGCAGTTCTGACGCTAGAGGCTACACCTTC. V and J are TRBV28 and TRBJ1-2; D remains ambiguous. CDR1 is MDHEN, CDR2 SYDVKM, per germline. The CDR3 totals 12 residues. The germline V and J ends were trimmed by 4 bases and 8 bases, with 11 bases remaining between them.

The table lists this clone with a few counts. This chain joins TRBV6-5 and TRBJ2-5; 9 nucleotides match TRBD2. V lost 6 bases to trimming and J lost 4 bases; unmatched junction nucleotides: 6. Germline CDR1 is MNHEY and CDR2 is SVGAGI. CDR3 length equals 14 residues. The CDR3 region is CASRGASGTETQYF. The DNA of the CDR3 is TGTGCCAGCAGGGGGGCTAGCGGGACAGAGACCCAGTACTTC.

The rearrangement uses TRBV5-5 and TRBJ2-1; a possible D gene is TRBD1 (7 bases). Trimming stripped 4 bases from V and 3 bases from J, with 11 bases between. This CDR3 region has 14 residues. Germline CDR1 is SGHKS and CDR2 is YYEKEE (reference sequence). The CDR3 nucleotides read TGTGCCAGCAGCCGCGGGGACAGCTACAATGAGCAGTTCTTC. It yields the protein CASSRGDSYNEQFF.

V gene TRBV5-6 combines with J gene TRBJ1-1; D perhaps matches TRBD1 (5 bases). The V end lost 0 bases, the J end lost 5 bases, and 14 bases lay between the germline ends. Germline V gene lookup returns CDR1 SGHDT and CDR2 YYEEEE. There are 15 residues in the CDR3. In nucleotides, the CDR3 is TGTGCCAGCAGCTTGGGTTCCAGGGTCGGAACTGAAGCTTTCTTT. Translating it yields CASSLGSRVGTEAFF.

V usage is TRBV2 and J usage is TRBJ2-2; D possibly corresponds to TRBD1 (5 bases). The CDR3 is 15 residues long. Deletions cut 6 bases from V and 0 bases from J, with 11 bases between. Germline assignment: CDR1 SNHLY and CDR2 FYNNEI. In DNA, the CDR3 is TGTGCCAGCAGGCGCAGGGTTACGAACACCGGGGAGCTGTTTTTT. Translating it yields CASRRRVTNTGELFF.

The gene calls are TRBV6-1 and TRBJ2-2; 8 bases fit TRBD1. CDR1 and CDR2 (germline): MNHNS, SASEGT. The CDR3 sequence is 16 residues long. After removal of 4 bases from V and 5 bases from J, the junction contained 9 bases not matched to a gene. In DNA form, the CDR3 reads TGTGCCAGCAGTGCCGGGGCAGGGGGCCGGACCGGGGAGCTGTTTTTT. Its protein is CASSAGAGGRTGELFF.

CDR3 coding DNA: TGTGCCAGCAGTTTTGCGGGCACTGAAGCTTTCTTT. Translating gives CASSFAGTEAFF. V is TRBV12-3 or TRBV12-4 and J is TRBJ1-1; D remains unclear. The V end was cut by 3 bases, the J end by 4 bases, with 6 bases between. This CDR3 has 12 amino acids.

This chain uses TRBV30 with TRBJ1-2, with D uncertain. The germline V gene encodes CDR1 GTSNPN and CDR2 SVGIG (reference sequence). The CDR3 covers 11 residues. The V end lost 4 bases, the J end lost 10 bases, and 13 bases lay between the germline ends. CDR3 DNA sequence: TGTGCCTGGATGAAAGGGATCACCTACACCTTC. This sequence encodes CAWMKGITYTF.

The chain combines TRBV7-9 with TRBJ1-4, with 9 bases that match TRBD1. Germline V gene lookup returns CDR1 SEHNR and CDR2 FQNEAQ (reference sequence). The V and J ends lost 5 bases and 7 bases, in that order; junction bases with no gene match: 11. The CDR3 is made up of 16 amino acids. The CDR3 DNA is TGTGCCAGCAGCCTCAAAATGGGACAGGGTCGTGAAAAACTGTTTTTT. It yields the protein CASSLKMGQGREKLFF.

This chain joins TRBV6-5 and TRBJ1-1; maybe TRBD1 (5 bases). Germline V CDR1 and CDR2: MNHEY, SVGAGI. This CDR3 contains 14 residues. Deletions cut 2 bases from V and 0 bases from J, with 7 bases between. The CDR3 DNA reads as TGTGCCAGCAGTTACCAGGGCATGAACACTGAAGCTTTCTTT. Amino acids: CASSYQGMNTEAFF.

In its sample, this clone was seen once. This sample also contains other DNA sequences that code for the same CDR3. The chain employs TRBV12-3 or TRBV12-4 and TRBJ1-6; D gene unclear. The CDR3 is 12 residues long. The V and J ends lost 2 bases and 6 bases respectively, with 2 bases between them. The chain's CDR3 is CASSLSNSPLHF. The CDR3, as DNA: TGTGCCAGCAGTTTAAGTAATTCACCCCTCCACTTT.

This clone occurred a few times. V and J are TRBV6-2 or TRBV6-3 and TRBJ1-1; the D gene is possibly TRBD1 (5 bases). Trimming pared 6 bases from V and 6 bases from J, leaving 17 bases between. This CDR3 has 14 residues. The germline CDR1 and CDR2 sequences are MNHEY and SVGEGT. CDR3 in DNA: TGTGCCAGCAGCAGAGACCAGGGTACCTCTGAAGCTTTCTTT. Residues: CASSRDQGTSEAFF.

This chain joins TRBV27 and TRBJ1-6; weak D call: TRBD1 (6 bases). In germline, CDR1 is MNHEY, CDR2 SMNVEV (reference sequence). CDR3 size: 15 residues. Trimming removed 5 bases at V and 12 bases at J, with 20 bases between. CDR3 sequence: CASSNNRAPQIPLHF. Here the CDR3 DNA reads TGTGCCAGCAGTAATAACAGGGCCCCTCAGATACCCCTCCACTTT.